This T cell receptor beta chain was recorded in a study of T cells in Graves' hyperthyroidism and ophthalmopathy. TCR beta CDR3 regions were amplified from RNA. RT-PCR in the first round (using the HTBI primer set) targeted the TCR CDR3. Each CDR3 protein gets one entry after TCRdb re-called the multiplex PCR reads with MiXCR. The sample lists about 540,000 distinct CDR3 sequences, around 42% occurring once. Absence of ophthalmopathy progression within 18 months defined stable Graves' hyperthyroidism. Patients were excluded because of uncontrolled infection, other autoimmune disease, pregnancy or lactation. Germline CDR1 reads SGHTA; CDR2 reads FQGNSA. The CDR3 runs to 18 residues. The V gene end was trimmed by 0 bases and the J gene end by 7 bases; junction bases not matched to a gene: 11. Notes on the study in general: In the analysis, a 13 V-J model separated ophthalmopathy from stable hyperthyroidism.

A word on this clonotype: Antigen unknown.

The TCR sequence derives from a woman aged 18-30 years with Graves' hyperthyroidism. The material sequenced was peripheral blood or thyroid tissue (not recorded which). The V call is TRBV7-2, the J call TRBJ1-4; 10 nucleotides agree with TRBD1. CDR3 region: CASSLARQGQGRVEKLFF. For the CDR3, the DNA is TGTGCCAGCAGCTTAGCGCGCCAGGGACAGGGGCGGGTTGAAAAACTGTTTTTT.